These 17 T cell receptor beta chains originate from one sample sequenced in a study of blood T cell repertoires in COVID-19. The repertoire was sequenced with immunoSEQ multiplex PCR; TCRdb's copy has only in-frame clones and lacks some. Among approximately 240,000 clones listed, about 86% were seen once. The sequencing input was peripheral blood. The receptors originated from a woman in her twenties or thirties who had recovered from COVID-19.

The chain uses TRBV5-4 and TRBJ1-3, with 11 bases fitting TRBD1. The germline V gene has CDR1 SGHNT and CDR2 YYREEE (reference sequence). The CDR3 contains 17 residues. After removal of 3 bases from V and 4 bases from J, the junction contained 9 bases not matched to a gene. The CDR3: CASSSAPGTGGGNTIYF. DNA of the CDR3: TGTGCCAGCAGCTCTGCCCCCGGGACAGGGGGAGGAAACACCATATATTTT.

This sequence joins TRBV4-1 and TRBJ1-4; perhaps TRBD1 as D (5 bases). Per the germline V gene, CDR1 is MGHRA and CDR2 is YSYEKL. V was shortened by 7 bases and J by 10 bases, with 16 bases between the two germline ends. The CDR3 runs to 13 residues. The CDR3 spells CASKNLQDPKLFF. The CDR3 DNA reads TGCGCCAGCAAAAACCTACAGGATCCAAAACTGTTTTTT.

This sequence joins TRBV7-9 and TRBJ1-6; maybe TRBD1 (5 bases). In germline, CDR1 is SEHNR, CDR2 FQNEAQ (reference sequence). CDR3 length equals 15 residues. Trimming cost V 5 bases and J 6 bases, with 14 bases left between them. The CDR3 loop reads CASSVRVGGNSPLHF. In nucleotides, the CDR3 is TGTGCCAGCAGCGTCAGGGTCGGGGGTAATTCACCCCTCCACTTT.

The chain uses TRBV18 and TRBJ2-7; no clear D. The germline V gene has CDR1 KGHSH and CDR2 LQKENI. Trimming stripped 4 bases from V and 2 bases from J, with 9 bases between. The CDR3 is 13 residues long. CDR3 sequence reads: CASSLNAAYEQYF. CDR3 bases: TGTGCCAGCTCACTAAACGCAGCCTACGAGCAGTACTTC. Full variable domain (remainder filled in from reference TRBV18 and TRBJ2-7): NAGVMQNPRHLVRRRGQEARLRCSPMKGHSHVYWYRQLPEEGLKFMVYLQKENIIDESGMPKERFSAEFPKEGPSILRIQQVVRGDSAAYFCASSLNAAYEQYFGPGTRLTVT.

The V call is TRBV27, the J call TRBJ2-7, with D perhaps TRBD1 (6 bases). Germline V lookup: CDR1 MNHEY, CDR2 SMNVEV (reference sequence). The CDR3 runs to 15 residues. V dropped 8 bases and J dropped 6 bases, with 23 bases sitting between them. CDR3 loop: CASCTHARGSCEQYF. The CDR3 DNA reads as TGTGCCAGCTGCACCCATGCCAGGGGATCGTGCGAGCAGTACTTC.

The rearrangement joins TRBV5-6 to TRBJ1-2; 9 bases match TRBD1. The CDR3 is 15 residues long. Germline CDR1 is SGHDT and CDR2 is YYEEEE. J was trimmed by 5 bases and V by 4 bases; bases with no gene match: 9. CDR3 nucleotides: TGTGCCAGCAGCACCAGGGGAGGGACAGGGTATGGCTACACCTTC. It is translated as CASSTRGGTGYGYTF.

The CDR3 DNA sequence: TGCGCCAGCAGCCCCCGGGGAGGAGGCCTTTCCTACGAGCAGTACTTC. This gives the protein CASSPRGGGLSYEQYF. The chain joins TRBV5-1 to TRBJ2-7, with D perhaps TRBD2 (6 bases). V was trimmed by 4 bases and J by 1 base, leaving 18 bases between them. The CDR3 runs 16 residues. Germline lookup yields CDR1 SGHRS and CDR2 YFSETQ.

The gene calls are TRBV6-8 and TRBJ2-7; possibly TRBD1 for D (5 bases). This CDR3 has 13 residues. CDR1 MNHGY and CDR2 SAAAGT come from the germline V gene. Trimming took off 11 bases at V and 3 bases at J, with 17 bases between the two ends. This CDR3 reads CAGSFRVSYEQYF. In DNA, the CDR3 is TGTGCCGGGTCGTTCAGGGTAAGCTACGAGCAGTACTTC.

This clone has a handful of counts. J is TRBJ2-2 and V is TRBV10-1, with 9 positions matching TRBD1. V lost 6 bases, J lost 6 bases, and 17 bases stayed unmatched. This CDR3 spans 18 amino acids. Germline V gives CDR1 WNHNN, CDR2 SYGVQD (reference sequence). CDR3 sequence (DNA): TGCGCCAGCAGAGACCGGGACAGGGAGGTGCCTTGTGCCGGGGAGCTGTTTTTT. Translating it yields CASRDRDREVPCAGELFF.

The rearrangement links TRBV9 to TRBJ2-2; the match to TRBD2 covers 16 bases. The germline V gene encodes CDR1 SGDLS and CDR2 YYNGEE. V gave up 4 bases and J gave up 5 bases; unmatched junction bases: 8. This CDR3 is 18 amino acids long. The CDR3 here is CASSPRGLAGGLTGELFF. Written as DNA, the CDR3 is TGTGCCAGCAGCCCTCGGGGACTAGCGGGGGGGCTAACCGGGGAGCTGTTTTTT.

The chain links TRBV18 to TRBJ2-2; TRBD1 is a possible D gene (6 bases). Looked up from germline, CDR1 is KGHSH and CDR2 is LQKENI. The V gene lost 3 bases and the J gene lost 1 base, with 9 bases spanning the gap. The CDR3 sequence is 15 residues long. The CDR3 DNA reads as TGTGCCAGCTCACCGCAGGGGTGGAACACCGGGGAGCTGTTTTTT. It codes for CASSPQGWNTGELFF.

The rearrangement joins TRBV12-5 to TRBJ2-7; TRBD1 matches 10 bases. The CDR3 covers 17 residues. J was trimmed by 0 bases and V by 5 bases; bases with no gene match: 10. The V gene's germline CDR1 is LGHNT and CDR2 FRNRAP. The CDR3 sequence: CASGQASTGGISYEQYF. The CDR3, as DNA: TGTGCTAGTGGTCAGGCCTCGACAGGGGGCATCTCCTACGAGCAGTACTTC.

This clone was seen a single time. The rearrangement joins TRBV4-2 to TRBJ1-4; no definite D call. Trimming left V 5 bases short and J 0 bases short, with 10 bases between. The CDR3 is made up of 15 amino acids. In germline, CDR1 is LGHNA, CDR2 YNFKEQ. The CDR3 sequence: CASSNALSTNEKLFF. DNA of the CDR3: TGTGCCAGCAGCAACGCCCTATCAACTAATGAAAAACTGTTTTTT.

The rearrangement joins TRBV10-3 to TRBJ1-2; maybe TRBD1 (6 bases). V lost 3 bases to trimming and J lost 6 bases, with 14 bases between them. Germline CDR1 and CDR2: ENHRY and SYGVKD. The CDR3 is 14 amino acids. The DNA for the CDR3 is TGTGCCATCAGTGAAGTAACAGGGTTGGATGGCTACACCTTC. It specifies CAISEVTGLDGYTF.

The chain carries TRBV3-1 (or the pseudogene TRBV3-2) and TRBJ2-7; no definite D call. CDR1 is LGHDT and CDR2 is YNNKEL in the germline V gene (reference sequence). The V gene lost 4 bases and the J gene lost 2 bases, with 9 bases spanning the gap. This CDR3 region has 13 residues. The CDR3 reads CASSPLGTYEQYF. CDR3 DNA: TGTGCCAGCAGCCCCCTCGGTACCTACGAGCAGTACTTC.

The rearrangement uses TRBV29-1 and TRBJ2-2; possible D gene TRBD1, 5 bases. The CDR3 has 13 amino acids. Trimming removed 3 bases from V and 3 bases from J, with 8 bases in between. Germline V CDR1 and CDR2: SQVTM, ANQGSEA. The CDR3 loop reads CSVDQGDTGELFF. The CDR3 DNA is TGCAGCGTTGATCAGGGCGACACCGGGGAGCTGTTTTTT.

This clone was recorded once. The CDR3 sequence is CASSWGGTGATEAFF. DNA of the CDR3: TGCGCCAGCAGCTGGGGCGGGACAGGGGCCACTGAAGCTTTCTTT. The chain uses TRBV5-1 and TRBJ1-1; 10 bases align to TRBD1. Germline V gene lookup returns CDR1 SGHRS and CDR2 YFSETQ. The CDR3 totals 15 residues. The J segment lost 4 bases and the V segment lost 3 bases, leaving 6 bases of the junction unmatched. The full variable domain, with the rest looked up from reference TRBV5-1 and TRBJ1-1, is KAGVTQTPRYLIKTRGQQVTLSCSPISGHRSVSWYQQTPGQGLQFLFEYFSETQRNKGNFPGRFSGRQFSNSRSEMNVSTLELGDSALYLCASSWGGTGATEAFFGQGTRLTVV.